This T cell receptor (beta chain) was identified during a study of blood T cells in healthy people across ages. This CDR3 is 13 amino acids long. V lost 5 bases to trimming and J lost 5 bases; unmatched junction nucleotides: 7. Germline V CDR1 and CDR2: DFQATT, SNEGSKA (reference sequence). The second PCR ran roughly 7 to 11 cycles with a sample-barcoded 5' primer and J-beta primers. Individual samples furnished no less than 3 million CDR3-containing paired-end reads apiece. TCRdb ran MiXCR on the 5' RACE reads and lists one entry per CDR3 protein. The table lists fewer than 800,000 distinct CDR3 sequences, roughly 25% of them singletons. In addition, the sample was reused for a study of T cells of mothers and their children. In that study: Mothers gave over 10 million TCR beta CDR3 reads each, and children roughly 3.3 million each. Mothers and children who were related shared slightly more overlap than unrelated pairs, but not significantly more.

The clonotype comes from a boy aged 5 to 17 in good health. The sequenced material came from blood. This chain links TRBV20-1 with TRBJ2-5; 8 bases align to TRBD2. CDR3 region: CSAPGLALETQYF. CDR3 DNA sequence: TGCAGTGCTCCCGGACTAGCCCTGGAGACCCAGTACTTC.